This T cell receptor (beta chain) was profiled in a study of regulatory T cells in long-lasting Graves disease. In the case of this clonotype: Germline and junction disagree at one end, which may indicate a read error.

From germline, CDR1 is DFQATT and CDR2 SNEGSKA (reference sequence). The CDR3 loop spans 14 amino acids. Relying on iRepertoire HTBI primers and Arm-PCR of CDR3 regions, the team built TCR beta libraries. TCRdb processed the multiplex PCR reads anew with MiXCR; each CDR3 protein has one entry. Among hundreds of thousands of distinct CDR3 sequences listed, more than 20% were seen once. Time point meaning: persistent/refractory GD, antithyroid drugs over 5 years with positive TRAb. Preparation of the TCR library used RNA extracted from PBMCs. This receptor was obtained from a female donor with Graves disease. V usage is TRBV20-1 and J usage is TRBJ2-7; 13 bases agree with TRBD2. Sequencing was performed on peripheral blood mononuclear cells (PBMCs), taken when the disease was refractory, from a patient treated with antithyroid drugs. DNA of the CDR3: TGCAGTGCCAGAGGACTAGCGGGAGCGAACGAGCAGTACTTC. Protein sequence: CSARGLAGANEQYF.